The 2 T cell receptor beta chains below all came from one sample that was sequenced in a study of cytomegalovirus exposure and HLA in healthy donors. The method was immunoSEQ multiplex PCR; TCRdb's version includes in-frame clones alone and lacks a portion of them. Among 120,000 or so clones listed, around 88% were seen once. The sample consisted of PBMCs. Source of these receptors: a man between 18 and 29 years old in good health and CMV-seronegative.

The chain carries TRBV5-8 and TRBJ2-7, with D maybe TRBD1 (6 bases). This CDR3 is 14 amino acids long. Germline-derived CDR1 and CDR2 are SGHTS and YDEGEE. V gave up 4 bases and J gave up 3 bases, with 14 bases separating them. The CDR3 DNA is TGTGCCAGCAGCCGAACAGGGCTAGACTACGAGCAGTACTTC. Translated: CASSRTGLDYEQYF.

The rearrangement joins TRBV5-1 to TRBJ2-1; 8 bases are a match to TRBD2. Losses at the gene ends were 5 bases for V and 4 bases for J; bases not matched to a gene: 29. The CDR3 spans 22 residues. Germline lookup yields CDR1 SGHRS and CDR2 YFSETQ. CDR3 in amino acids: CASRKWREDIEQVSPRYNEQFF. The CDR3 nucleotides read TGCGCCAGCAGGAAATGGCGGGAGGACATTGAACAGGTATCCCCAAGATACAATGAGCAGTTCTTC.